This T cell receptor beta chain was observed in a study of beta chain features in type 1 diabetes. Study outcomes and limitations: Moderately but significantly shorter TCRB CDR3s were found in Type 1 diabetes patients in all four CD4+ subsets.

As for this clone: The antigen is unknown.

Expressed TCRB transcripts were sequenced because the entire RNA isolate underwent reverse transcription. Clones were read by immunoSEQ multiplex PCR, and TCRdb kept only the in-frame ones, dropping some. The table has almost 350,000 clones, 9.3% seen once. The germline gives CDR1 SGDLS, CDR2 YYNGEE. The CDR3 spans 18 residues. V dropped 4 bases and J dropped 2; count of bases not matched to a gene: 16. This clonotype was sampled from a man aged 25-40 years with type 1 diabetes. The chain joins TRBV9 to TRBJ2-5; 8 bases line up with TRBD1. Sequencing used central memory CD4+ T cells from blood. CDR3 nucleotides: TGTGCCAGCAGCCCTTGGGGGCGGACAGGGATCGATCAAGAGACCCAGTACTTC. Residues: CASSPWGRTGIDQETQYF.